This passage covers 28 T cell receptor beta chains from one sample sequenced in a study of T cell responses to AZD1222 COVID-19 vaccine. This table comes from immunoSEQ multiplex PCR, and its TCRdb copy is limited to in-frame clones, with some not included. The sample shows roughly 160,000 clones, 92% of them seen only once. The material sequenced was peripheral blood, taken 28 days after the second AZD1222 dose. These receptors originate from an adult who received the AZD1222 COVID-19 vaccine.

CDR3 nucleotide sequence: TGCGCCAGCAGCCAGGATACATTGGGACAGGGCAATTACGAGCAGTACTTC. Translated: CASSQDTLGQGNYEQYF. The V call is TRBV4-1, the J call TRBJ2-7; 9 nucleotides align to TRBD1. Germline assignment: CDR1 MGHRA and CDR2 YSYEKL. The CDR3 totals 17 residues. The trim removed 3 bases at V and 4 bases at J, leaving 13 bases unmatched.

This clone occurred once. This chain links TRBV10-1 with TRBJ2-2; D perhaps matches TRBD2 (5 bases). The V end was cut by 4 bases, the J end by 4 bases, with 13 bases between. The germline V gene has CDR1 WNHNN and CDR2 SYGVQD (reference sequence). The CDR3 totals 15 residues. In DNA form, the CDR3 reads TGCGCCAGCAGTGCGTTGCGGGCCGCCACCGGGGAGCTGTTTTTT. Protein: CASSALRAATGELFF.

This chain links TRBV5-6 with TRBJ1-3, with no clear D. The CDR3 runs to 14 residues. CDR1 and CDR2 from the germline V gene are SGHDT and YYEEEE. Trimming took off 4 bases at V and 4 bases at J, with 12 bases between the two ends. CDR3 in amino acids: CASSLLSTGNTIYF. The CDR3 DNA sequence: TGTGCCAGCAGCCTATTGTCGACAGGAAACACCATATATTTT. Looking up the rest from reference TRBV5-6 and TRBJ1-3 gives the full variable domain: DAGVTQSPTHLIKTRGQQVTLRCSPKSGHDTVSWYQQALGQGPQFIFQYYEEEERQRGNFPDRFSGHQFPNYSSELNVNALLLGDSALYLCASSLLSTGNTIYFGEGSWLTVV.

The chain employs TRBV7-2 and TRBJ2-5; D remains ambiguous. V was cut by 2 bases and J by 5 bases, with 3 bases left in between. Germline lookup yields CDR1 SGHTA and CDR2 FQGNSA. There are 11 residues in the CDR3. The CDR3 nucleotides read TGTGCCAGCAGCTTATCGGAGACCCAGTACTTC. Protein product: CASSLSETQYF.

The chain couples TRBV4-3 to TRBJ1-3; the D gene is possibly TRBD1 (6 bases). Germline loops: CDR1 LGHNA, CDR2 YSLEER. The CDR3 loop spans 17 amino acids. V shed 1 base and J shed 1 base, with 14 bases lying between them. CDR3 protein: CASSQGYRASSGNTIYF. CDR3 coding DNA: TGCGCCAGCAGCCAAGGGTACAGGGCATCTTCTGGAAACACCATATATTTT.

CDR3 bases: TGTGCCAGCAGCCCGGACGATTCGAGTGGGCAGCCCCAGCATTTT. Amino acids: CASSPDDSSGQPQHF. The gene calls are TRBV7-8 and TRBJ1-5; no reliable D call. The CDR3 length is 15 residues. The ends were cut back, 5 bases at V and 7 bases at J, with 18 bases in the middle. CDR1 is SGHVS and CDR2 is FQNEAQ in the germline V gene.

V usage is TRBV3-1 (or the pseudogene TRBV3-2) and J usage is TRBJ1-1, with a weak D call TRBD1 (5 bases). Trimming cost V 4 bases and J 3 bases, with 15 bases left between them. Germline V gene data show CDR1 as LGHDT and CDR2 as YNNKEL (reference sequence). This CDR3 spans 15 amino acids. CDR3 DNA: TGTGCCAGCAGCCCCCGGCGACCGGGGGACACTGAAGCTTTCTTT. Amino acid sequence: CASSPRRPGDTEAFF.

This chain links TRBV29-1 with TRBJ2-3; TRBD2 matches 9 bases. V lost 3 bases and J lost 6; bases outside the gene matches: 1. The length of the CDR3 is 12 residues. Germline V gene sequence: CDR1 SQVTM, CDR2 ANQGSEA. The CDR3 DNA reads as TGCAGCGTTGAGAGCGGGGGGGATACGCAGTATTTT. Amino acids: CSVESGGDTQYF.

This clone was recorded once. The J gene is TRBJ2-7, the V gene TRBV4-1; 11 bases align to TRBD1. The V gene's germline CDR1 is MGHRA and CDR2 YSYEKL. V dropped 4 bases and J dropped 2; count of bases not matched to a gene: 1. This CDR3 region has 14 residues. In DNA, the CDR3 is TGCGCCAGCAGCCTGGGACAGGGGGCCTACGAGCAGTACTTC. Translated, it gives CASSLGQGAYEQYF.

The chain recombines TRBV7-9 with TRBJ2-4; D uncertain. Trimming pared 1 base from V and 6 bases from J, leaving 16 bases between. The V gene's germline CDR1 is SEHNR and CDR2 FQNEAQ (reference sequence). The CDR3 is 16 residues long. The CDR3 nucleotides read TGTGCCAGCAGCTTAGAAAGGACGACATGGGCAAACATTCAGTACTTC. Protein product: CASSLERTTWANIQYF.

The V gene is TRBV18, the J gene TRBJ1-1, with no clear D. V was cut by 2 bases and J by 7 bases, with 8 bases left in between. This CDR3 has 12 residues. CDR1 and CDR2 from the germline V gene are KGHSH and LQKENI. CDR3 amino acids: CASSPNRGEAFF. In DNA, the CDR3 is TGTGCCAGCTCACCAAACCGGGGTGAAGCTTTCTTT. Full variable domain (rest looked up from reference TRBV18 and TRBJ1-1): NAGVMQNPRHLVRRRGQEARLRCSPMKGHSHVYWYRQLPEEGLKFMVYLQKENIIDESGMPKERFSAEFPKEGPSILRIQQVVRGDSAAYFCASSPNRGEAFFGQGTRLTVV.

The J gene is TRBJ2-3, the V gene TRBV20-1, with D uncertain. Germline V CDR1 and CDR2: DFQATT, SNEGSKA (reference sequence). CDR3 length: 10 residues. V was clipped by 5 bases and J by 6 bases, with 6 bases between them. CDR3 amino acids: CSAWTDTQYF. The DNA for the CDR3 is TGCAGTGCTTGGACGGATACGCAGTATTTT.

V usage is TRBV19 and J usage is TRBJ1-5; maybe TRBD1 (6 bases). V lost 5 bases, J lost 5 bases, and 19 bases lay in between. The germline gives CDR1 LNHDA, CDR2 SQIVND (reference sequence). The CDR3 consists of 16 residues. CDR3 protein: CASSFLGQGQYQPQHF. CDR3 sequence (DNA): TGTGCCAGTAGTTTCCTGGGTCAGGGGCAATATCAGCCCCAGCATTTT.

V usage is TRBV30 and J usage is TRBJ1-2; 8 bases agree with TRBD1. CDR1 is GTSNPN and CDR2 is SVGIG in the germline V gene (reference sequence). The trim removed 2 bases at V and 4 bases at J, leaving 12 bases unmatched. This CDR3 comprises 16 residues. The CDR3 sequence is CAWSHGQGKVFYGYTF. The DNA for the CDR3 is TGTGCCTGGAGTCACGGACAGGGCAAGGTCTTCTATGGCTACACCTTC. Using reference TRBV30 and TRBJ1-2 for the parts outside the CDR3, the full variable domain is SQTIHQWPATLVQPVGSPLSLECTVEGTSNPNLYWYRQAAGRGLQLLFYSVGIGQISSEVPQNLSASRPQDRQFILSSKKLLLSDSGFYLCAWSHGQGKVFYGYTFGSGTRLTVV.

J is TRBJ1-2 and V is TRBV25-1; D remains ambiguous. This CDR3 has 15 amino acids. V was cut by 1 base and J by 3 bases, with 12 bases left in between. In germline, CDR1 is MGHDK, CDR2 SYGVNS. CDR3 sequence reads: CASSELGGSHYGYTF. CDR3 coding DNA: TGTGCCAGCAGTGAATTGGGCGGCAGTCACTATGGCTACACCTTC.

The chain carries TRBV19 and TRBJ1-5; TRBD1 is a possible D gene (5 bases). V gave up 7 bases and J gave up 1 base, with 17 bases separating them. There are 16 residues in the CDR3. The germline gives CDR1 LNHDA, CDR2 SQIVND (reference sequence). The chain's CDR3 is CASKDPGKGSNQPQHF. The CDR3 region has the DNA TGTGCCAGTAAAGACCCAGGGAAGGGGAGCAATCAGCCCCAGCATTTT.

The rearrangement joins TRBV6-2 or TRBV6-3 to TRBJ1-1; TRBD1 is a possible D gene (5 bases). V lost 2 bases and J lost 5, with 18 bases in between. Germline CDR1 and CDR2: MNHEY and SVGEGT. CDR3 size: 16 residues. CDR3: CASSYVGGQGRTEAFF. CDR3 nucleotides: TGTGCCAGCAGTTACGTCGGTGGGCAGGGAAGGACTGAAGCTTTCTTT.

The CDR3 sequence is CASTPGGTISPLHF. The CDR3 DNA is TGTGCCAGCACCCCCGGGGGGACAATTTCACCCCTCCACTTT. V usage is TRBV16 and J usage is TRBJ1-6; D might be TRBD1 (6 bases). CDR1 is KGHSY and CDR2 is FQNENV in the germline V gene. With 7 bases removed from V and 9 bases from J, the gap between germline ends came to 16 bases. The CDR3 sequence is 14 residues long.

The J gene is TRBJ1-5, the V gene TRBV6-5; D might be TRBD1 (5 bases). Germline V gene data show CDR1 as MNHEY and CDR2 as SVGAGI. Trimming removed 0 bases from V and 4 bases from J, with 7 bases in between. The CDR3 runs 14 residues. CDR3: CASSYSQGNQPQHF. The CDR3 DNA is TGTGCCAGCAGTTACTCTCAGGGTAATCAGCCCCAGCATTTT.

The chain recombines TRBV7-2 with TRBJ2-1; 8 nucleotides align to TRBD2. This CDR3 comprises 16 residues. The ends lost 1 base at V and 3 bases at J; junction bases unmatched: 5. Germline V lookup: CDR1 SGHTA, CDR2 FQGNSA. DNA of the CDR3: TGTGCCAGCAGCTTAGTATCGGGACTAGACTACAATGAGCAGTTCTTC. Protein product: CASSLVSGLDYNEQFF.

The chain carries TRBV19 and TRBJ1-4; D is uncertain. Germline CDR1 LNHDA, CDR2 SQIVND (reference sequence). Trimming took off 3 bases at V and 2 bases at J, with 10 bases between the two ends. The CDR3 has 15 residues. CDR3 loop: CASSMTGVTNEKLFF. CDR3 nucleotide sequence: TGTGCCAGTAGTATGACGGGAGTGACTAATGAAAAACTGTTTTTT.

This clone was recorded once. V is TRBV19 and J is TRBJ1-1; a possible D gene is TRBD1 (5 bases). Trimming pared 7 bases from V and 4 bases from J, leaving 10 bases between. Germline CDR1 reads LNHDA; CDR2 reads SQIVND (reference sequence). This CDR3 contains 12 residues. DNA for the CDR3: TGTGCCAGTAAGTGGGGGGTCACTGAAGCTTTCTTT. Protein sequence: CASKWGVTEAFF.

CDR3 DNA sequence: TGTGCCAGCAGTGAAGCCGTGATTGGGGCGGTCTATGGCTACACCTTC. This sequence encodes CASSEAVIGAVYGYTF. The genes are TRBV6-1 and TRBJ1-2; D may be TRBD1 (5 bases). The CDR3 is made up of 16 amino acids. From germline, CDR1 is MNHNS and CDR2 SASEGT. Trimming shortened V by 0 bases and J by 4 bases, and 15 bases separated the two germline ends.

This chain joins TRBV7-9 and TRBJ1-1; D unresolved. Germline-derived CDR1 and CDR2 are SEHNR and FQNEAQ (reference sequence). The CDR3 sequence is 11 residues long. The ends were cut back, 5 bases at V and 10 bases at J, with 11 bases in the middle. For the CDR3, the DNA is TGTGCCAGCAGCCCCCCGGGCCGAGCTTTCTTT. Residues: CASSPPGRAFF. Looking up the rest from reference TRBV7-9 and TRBJ1-1 gives the full variable domain: DTGVSQNPRHKITKRGQNVTFRCDPISEHNRLYWYRQTLGQGPEFLTYFQNEAQLEKSRLLSDRFSAERPKGSFSTLEIQRTEQGDSAMYLCASSPPGRAFFGQGTRLTVV.

A word on this clone: Other DNA sequences in this sample translate to the same CDR3. The V call is TRBV12-3 or TRBV12-4, the J call TRBJ2-7; D not certain. The germline V and J ends were trimmed by 1 base and 3 bases, with 1 base remaining between them. The CDR3 spans 11 residues. CDR3 in amino acids: CASSLGYEQYF. Written as DNA, the CDR3 is TGTGCCAGCAGTTTAGGCTACGAGCAGTACTTC.

The V call is TRBV13, the J call TRBJ1-1; TRBD1 matches at 7 bases. CDR1 is PRHDT, CDR2 FYEKMQ, per germline (reference sequence). With 4 bases clipped from V and 0 bases from J, the junction kept 2 bases outside the gene matches. The CDR3 totals 14 residues. CDR3 DNA sequence: TGTGCCAGCAGCTCCAGGGGGTTGAACACTGAAGCTTTCTTT. Protein sequence: CASSSRGLNTEAFF.

This chain uses TRBV19 with TRBJ1-4; a weak D match, TRBD1 (6 bases). Looked up from germline, CDR1 is LNHDA and CDR2 is SQIVND (reference sequence). The CDR3 has 16 residues. The germline V and J ends were trimmed by 3 bases and 7 bases, with 18 bases remaining between them. The CDR3 DNA sequence: TGTGCCAGTAGTATCCCGGGTGCAGGGGATGGTGAAAAACTGTTTTTT. It specifies CASSIPGAGDGEKLFF.

The chain recombines TRBV11-2 with TRBJ2-7; D not certain. This CDR3 has 12 amino acids. Trimming cost V 5 bases and J 3 bases, with 8 bases left between them. Germline loops: CDR1 SGHAT, CDR2 FQNNGV. The CDR3 loop is CASSPFGYEQYF. For the CDR3, the DNA is TGTGCCAGCAGCCCGTTCGGCTACGAGCAGTACTTC.